The TCR beta chain under discussion was sequenced for a study of cytomegalovirus exposure and HLA in healthy donors. At the level of the study: From donors who were HLA-typed, an early data release held 80 million or so unique TCRs. Study findings and constraints: An analysis done earlier found most TCR beta V segments productive about 87% or about 30% of the time. Beyond CMV serostatus, there was no information to go on about immune exposure. Among TCR beta chains, those listed as cytomegalovirus-associated numbered around 160.

Remarks on this clone: As yet, its antigen is unknown.

Vbeta (60) and Jbeta (13) primers were used in the PCR. Data came from immunoSEQ multiplex PCR; TCRdb stores just in-frame clones and leaves some out. Here the sample table reports tens of thousands of clones. V dropped 2 bases and J dropped 9 bases, with 17 bases sitting between them. The CDR3 has 15 residues. The germline V gene has CDR1 KGHSH and CDR2 LQKENI. The sequence came from a woman aged 30 to 39 in good health and CMV-seronegative. The rearrangement links TRBV18 to TRBJ2-1, with D possibly matching TRBD2 (7 bases). The sequenced sample was PBMCs. The CDR3 region is CASSPRGGFGIEQFF. In nucleotides, the CDR3 is TGTGCCAGCTCACCAAGGGGGGGCTTCGGCATTGAGCAGTTCTTC. The full variable domain, completed using reference TRBV18 and TRBJ2-1, is NAGVMQNPRHLVRRRGQEARLRCSPMKGHSHVYWYRQLPEEGLKFMVYLQKENIIDESGMPKERFSAEFPKEGPSILRIQQVVRGDSAAYFCASSPRGGFGIEQFFGPGTRLTVL.